This TCR beta chain was obtained from a study of blood T cell repertoires in COVID-19. The protocol was immunoSEQ multiplex PCR, while the TCRdb copy is restricted to in-frame clones and leaves out a portion. The data show over 250,000 clones, with approximately 89% seen just once and under 3% held by the top ten. Trimming pared 8 bases from V and 0 bases from J, leaving 11 bases between. The CDR3 length is 13 residues. Germline-derived CDR1 and CDR2 are MDHEN and SYDVKM. Sequenced: PBMCs or T cells enriched from blood (not recorded which). The rearrangement links TRBV28 to TRBJ2-7; D may be TRBD2 (5 bases). The clonotype originates from a woman under 30 who had recovered from COVID-19. Written as DNA, the CDR3 is TGTGCCAGCTGCGAGGGTAGCTCCTACGAGCAGTACTTC. This sequence encodes CASCEGSSYEQYF.